This TCR beta chain emerged from a study of beta chain features in type 1 diabetes. Study as a whole: The samples had 107,917,701 sorted cells examined in all. Study-wide results and limits: Insertions were fewer and deletions more numerous at VDJ junctions in type 1 diabetes patients.

The whole isolated RNA underwent reverse transcription, so sequencing captured expressed TCRB transcripts. Assay: immunoSEQ multiplex PCR; the TCRdb copy retains only in-frame clones and omits some. The sample lists fewer than 350,000 clones, roughly a fifth occurring once. This clone appeared a few times. Its antigen is not known. Germline V lookup: CDR1 SEHNR, CDR2 FQNEAQ (reference sequence). CDR3 length: 15 residues. Trimming cost V 4 bases and J 8 bases, with 20 bases left between them. This rearrangement joins TRBV7-9 to TRBJ1-2; possibly TRBD1 for D (5 bases). The sequencing input was naive CD4+ T cells from blood. This clonotype was sampled from a woman between 18 and 29 years old in good health. The CDR3 sequence: CASSSPGRGGHGYTF. In DNA form, the CDR3 reads TGTGCCAGCAGCTCTCCAGGGCGGGGAGGGCACGGCTACACCTTC.